The T cell receptor (beta chain) described here comes from a study of blood T cell repertoires in COVID-19. Study background: Samples came from the United States, Italy and Spain, spanning acute and convalescent COVID-19.

As handled by the study authors: Counts of nucleated cells, estimated from reference gene primer amplification, were obtained. Using immunoSEQ multiplex PCR, the repertoire was profiled, and TCRdb retains in-frame clones only, with some absent. V, J and clone size were drawn from that table, and D and trimming were deduced from the DNA. The sample has hundreds of thousands of clones; around 88% are singletons. The CDR3 is made up of 15 amino acids. V lost 4 bases, J lost 1 base, and 2 bases stayed unmatched. Germline lookup yields CDR1 KGHDR and CDR2 SFDVKD. Participants were aged roughly 18 to 89 years from roughly 26 US areas. Participants had their cohort set by participant-reported clinical history.

This TCR came from a woman aged 40 to 50 with acute COVID-19. What was sequenced was PBMCs or T cells enriched from blood (not recorded which). This chain uses TRBV24-1 with TRBJ2-3, with TRBD2 identical over 9 bases. This chain's CDR3 is CATSDRTSGTDTQYF. The CDR3 region has the DNA TGTGCCACCAGTGACCGGACTAGCGGCACAGATACGCAGTATTTT.